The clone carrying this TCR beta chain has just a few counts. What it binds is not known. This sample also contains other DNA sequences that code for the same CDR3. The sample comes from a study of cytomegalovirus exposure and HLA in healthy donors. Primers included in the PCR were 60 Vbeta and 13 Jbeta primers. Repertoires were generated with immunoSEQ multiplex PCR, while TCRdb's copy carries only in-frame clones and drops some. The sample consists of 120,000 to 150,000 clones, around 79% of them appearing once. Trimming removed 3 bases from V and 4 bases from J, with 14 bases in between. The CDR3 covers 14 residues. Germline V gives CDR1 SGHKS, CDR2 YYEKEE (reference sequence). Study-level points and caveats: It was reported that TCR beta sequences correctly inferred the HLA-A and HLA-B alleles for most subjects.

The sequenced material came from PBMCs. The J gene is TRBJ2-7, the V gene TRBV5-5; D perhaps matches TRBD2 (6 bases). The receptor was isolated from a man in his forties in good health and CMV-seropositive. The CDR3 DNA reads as TGTGCCAGCAGCTCCGGCGGGAACTTTTACGAGCAGTACTTC. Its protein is CASSSGGNFYEQYF.